This T cell receptor (beta chain) stems from a study of vaccination and CD4 T cells after COVID-19. Study-wide context: Post-COVID draws followed diagnosis by a median approximately 100 days (range 35 to 161). Investigators took post-vaccine samples a median 72 days after dose two, within a range of 14 to 241. Study results and caveats: Convalescent patients studied were relatively few, and early post-infection timepoints were absent.

As for treatment: approximately nine-day PBMC culture with coronavirus spike peptide pools or control peptides (ViraFEST assay). Oncomine TCR Beta short-read sequencing was applied to DNA from cultured CD4+ T cells. CD4+ T cells were cultured, and genomic DNA was extracted from them. TCRdb analysed the PCR reads with MiXCR anew, one entry per CDR3 protein. This sample has 11,000 or so distinct CDR3 sequences, with roughly a fifth found just once. This CDR3 is built from 15 residues. Trimming at V came to 2 bases and at J to 5 bases, leaving 6 bases not matched to a gene. The germline V gene has CDR1 SGHNT and CDR2 YYREEE (reference sequence). This clonotype has more than one count but fewer than ten. The antigen is unknown.

The source of this sequence is a human donor who had recovered from COVID-19. This rearrangement joins TRBV5-4 to TRBJ2-1, with 8 bases that match TRBD2. The sequences come from CD4+ T cells from blood, cultured in vitro, collected after SARS-CoV-2 vaccination. CDR3 coding DNA: TGTGCCAGCAGCTTAAAGCGGGAGTCCCACAATGAGCAGTTCTTC. Its protein is CASSLKRESHNEQFF. Together with reference TRBV5-4 and TRBJ2-1, the CDR3 gives the full variable domain: ETGVTQSPTHLIKTRGQQVTLRCSSQSGHNTVSWYQQALGQGPQFIFQYYREEENGRGNFPPRFSGLQFPNYSSELNVNALELDDSALYLCASSLKRESHNEQFFGPGTRLTVL.